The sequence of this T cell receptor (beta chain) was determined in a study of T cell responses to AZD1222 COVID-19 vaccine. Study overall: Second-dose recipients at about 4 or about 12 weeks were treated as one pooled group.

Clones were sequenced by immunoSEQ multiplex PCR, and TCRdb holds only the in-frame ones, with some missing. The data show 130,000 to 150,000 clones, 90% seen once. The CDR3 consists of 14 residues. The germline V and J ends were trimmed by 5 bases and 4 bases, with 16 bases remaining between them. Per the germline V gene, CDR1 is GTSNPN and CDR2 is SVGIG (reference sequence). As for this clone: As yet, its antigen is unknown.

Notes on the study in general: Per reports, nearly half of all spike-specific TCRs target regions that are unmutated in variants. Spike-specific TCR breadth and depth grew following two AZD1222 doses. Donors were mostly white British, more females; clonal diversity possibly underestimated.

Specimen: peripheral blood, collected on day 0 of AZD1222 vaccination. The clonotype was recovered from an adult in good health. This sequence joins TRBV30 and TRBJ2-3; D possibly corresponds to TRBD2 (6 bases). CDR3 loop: CAWAGTPKADTQYF. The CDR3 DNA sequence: TGTGCCTGGGCCGGGACTCCCAAGGCAGATACGCAGTATTTT.